This T cell receptor (beta chain) came from a study of regulatory T cells in long-lasting Graves disease. Across the whole study: Antithyroid drug intake by newly diagnosed Graves' patients had lasted under 3 months. Findings and limits, study-wide: Newly diagnosed patients shared about a thousand public clonotypes; persistent patients shared approximately 2,700.

CDR1 SGHRS and CDR2 YFSETQ come from the germline V gene. The CDR3 is 14 amino acids. V gave up 4 bases and J gave up 7 bases; unmatched junction bases: 3. For this clonotype: The target antigen is unknown.

Sample time point: newly diagnosed GD, antithyroid drugs for less than 3 months. PBMC-extracted RNA yielded the TCR library. Arm-PCR of CDR3 regions and iRepertoire HTBI primers were used to build TCR beta libraries. TCRdb itself ran the multiplex PCR reads through MiXCR, one entry per CDR3 protein. Altogether about 400,000 distinct CDR3 sequences are present, roughly 15% being singletons, with the ten largest covering roughly 7.7%. The sample was also linked to a second study, of T cells in Graves' hyperthyroidism and ophthalmopathy.

V usage is TRBV5-1 and J usage is TRBJ2-1; 12 bases map to TRBD2. The input for sequencing was peripheral blood mononuclear cells (PBMCs), taken at new diagnosis, from a patient treated with antithyroid drugs. The origin of this receptor is a woman in her 40s with Graves disease. As DNA, the CDR3 is TGCGCCAGCAGCACGACTAGCGGGGGAAATGAGCAGTTCTTC. It translates to CASSTTSGGNEQFF.